The 4 T cell receptor beta chains given below trace back to one sample, sequenced in a study of PD-L1 blockade in urothelial cancer. Sample time point: pretreatment peripheral blood. Only in-frame clones appear in the TCRdb table, and some are missing; sequencing was by immunoSEQ multiplex PCR. The table includes more than 55,000 clones, roughly 81% detected once. The sequencing used PBMCs, collected around atezolizumab (anti-PD-L1) treatment. Receptor source: a man between 70 and 80 years old with urothelial cancer.

The chain uses TRBV7-9 and TRBJ1-2; TRBD1 matches 9 bases. The CDR3 loop spans 15 amino acids. Looked up from germline, CDR1 is SEHNR and CDR2 is FQNEAQ (reference sequence). Losses at the gene ends were 5 bases for V and 4 bases for J; bases not matched to a gene: 8. The CDR3 loop is CASSRGQGVTYGYTF. The CDR3 DNA is TGTGCCAGCAGCCGGGGACAGGGTGTGACCTATGGCTACACCTTC.

The genes are TRBV6-1 and TRBJ1-2, with TRBD1 matching 7 bases. Germline values: CDR1 MNHNS, CDR2 SASEGT. V was pared by 0 bases and J by 4 bases, with 8 bases of the junction left unmatched. The CDR3 runs 16 residues. The CDR3 here is CASSEARADRSYGYTF. In DNA, the CDR3 is TGTGCCAGCAGTGAAGCACGCGCGGACAGGAGCTATGGCTACACCTTC.

This rearrangement joins TRBV5-1 to TRBJ2-1; 7 bases agree with TRBD2. This CDR3 spans 15 amino acids. V shed 2 bases and J 6 bases; nucleotides not matched to a gene: 8. Germline CDR1 SGHRS, CDR2 YFSETQ. CDR3 residues: CASSFKTGGGNEQFF. In DNA form, the CDR3 reads TGCGCCAGCAGCTTTAAAACGGGAGGAGGCAATGAGCAGTTCTTC.

The chain carries TRBV7-3 and TRBJ2-5; 8 bases agree with TRBD2. V was clipped by 6 bases and J by 3 bases; unmatched bases: 9. CDR1 SGHTA and CDR2 FQGTGA come from the germline V gene. This CDR3 has 15 residues. The CDR3: CASSPGGRSEETQYF. In nucleotides, the CDR3 is TGTGCCAGCAGTCCCGGCGGGAGGTCCGAAGAGACCCAGTACTTC.